This entry concerns a single TCR beta chain. The germline gives CDR1 SNHLY, CDR2 FYNNEI. With V trimmed by 5 bases and J by 5 bases, 3 bases remained unmatched. This CDR3 spans 14 amino acids. These data are taken from a study of blood T cell repertoires in COVID-19. Study in general: COVID-19 samples from acute and convalescent phases originated in the United States, Italy and Spain.

How the authors handled the data: Amplification from reference gene primers served as the basis for estimated nucleated cell counts. The repertoire was sequenced with immunoSEQ multiplex PCR; TCRdb's copy has only in-frame clones and lacks some. Clone size and the V and J calls come from that table; the DNA yielded D and trimming. The profile covers some 85,000 clones, with 80% to 90% appearing a single time and 8.5% to 10% taken by the ten largest. The chain is built from TRBV2 and TRBJ2-5, with 12 bases fitting TRBD2. The clonotype comes from a middle-aged man with acute or convalescent COVID-19. Sequencing input: peripheral blood. The DNA of the CDR3 is TGTGCCAGCAGTCGGACTAGCGGGGTGGAGACCCAGTACTTC. This sequence encodes CASSRTSGVETQYF. Full variable domain (outside the CDR3, taken from reference TRBV2 and TRBJ2-5): EPEVTQTPSHQVTQMGQEVILRCVPISNHLYFYWYRQILGQKVEFLVSFYNNEISEKSEIFDDQFSVERPDGSNFTLKIRSTKLEDSAMYFCASSRTSGVETQYFGPGTRLLVL.